These 28 T cell receptor beta chains originate from one sample sequenced in a study of Graves' ophthalmopathy and Graves' hyperthyroidism. The authors amplified TCR beta CDR3 regions, and they did so from RNA transcripts for repertoire sequencing. An opening RT-PCR round employed HTBI primers and preceded a second-round multiplex PCR. TCRdb used MiXCR to reprocess the multiplex PCR reads, holding one entry per CDR3 protein. The sample carries about 620,000 distinct CDR3 sequences, about a fifth recorded once. The source material was peripheral blood. The origin of the receptors is a woman between 18 and 29 years old with stable Graves' hyperthyroidism. Some clones in this sample may be carry-over from other donors' samples.

Many counts were recorded for this clonotype. V gene TRBV29-1 combines with J gene TRBJ2-7; the match to TRBD1 covers 8 bases. Germline V gene data show CDR1 as SQVTM and CDR2 as ANQGSEA. The CDR3 covers 13 residues. V shed 5 bases, J shed 1 base, and the junction held 4 bases outside the gene matches. DNA for the CDR3: TGCAGCGTTCCCGGGACAGGATCCTACGAGCAGTACTTC. Amino acids: CSVPGTGSYEQYF.

This clonotype was detected many times. CDR3 DNA sequence: TGCGCCAGCAGCTCGGGGAACACCGGGGAGCTGTTTTTT. This encodes CASSSGNTGELFF. The V and J genes are TRBV5-1 and TRBJ2-2; D unclear. Between the trimmed V and J ends, which lost 3 bases and 1 base, there was a span of 4 bases. The CDR3 is 13 amino acids. Germline CDR1 reads SGHRS; CDR2 reads YFSETQ.

This clonotype was detected ten times or more. The chain employs TRBV19 and TRBJ1-2, with TRBD1 as a possible D gene (5 bases). The CDR3 consists of 13 residues. Between the trimmed V and J ends, which lost 5 bases and 4 bases, there was a span of 11 bases. Germline V gene data show CDR1 as LNHDA and CDR2 as SQIVND (reference sequence). The CDR3 nucleotides are TGTGCCAGTAGTCCCCGACAGTTCTATGGCTACACCTTC. It translates to CASSPRQFYGYTF.

This clonotype was counted ten times or more. The chain carries TRBV7-3 and TRBJ1-1, with no clear D. V lost 5 bases and J lost 1, with 11 bases in between. The germline V gene has CDR1 SGHTA and CDR2 FQGTGA. The CDR3 sequence is 14 residues long. The DNA for the CDR3 is TGTGCCAGCAGCCCGAACACGAGGAACACTGAAGCTTTCTTT. It encodes CASSPNTRNTEAFF.

This sequence joins TRBV28 and TRBJ2-7; 9 bases map to TRBD1. The length of the CDR3 is 14 residues. The J segment lost 2 bases and the V segment lost 6 bases, leaving 5 bases of the junction unmatched. Germline CDR1 MDHEN, CDR2 SYDVKM. CDR3: CASRGTGTAYEQYF. Written as DNA, the CDR3 is TGTGCCAGCAGGGGGACAGGGACAGCCTACGAGCAGTACTTC.

V and J are TRBV11-2 and TRBJ1-1; D uncertain. The CDR3 is 14 residues long. Germline V CDR1 and CDR2: SGHAT, FQNNGV. V was trimmed by 5 bases and J by 0 bases, leaving 10 bases between them. CDR3 sequence reads: CASSGGILNTEAFF. Here the CDR3 DNA reads TGTGCCAGCAGCGGCGGGATCCTGAACACTGAAGCTTTCTTT.

This clonotype was recorded at least ten times. The chain carries TRBV29-1 and TRBJ1-1, with D possibly being TRBD1 (6 bases). The CDR3 consists of 11 residues. V was trimmed by 4 bases and J by 8 bases, leaving 11 bases between them. Germline V CDR1 and CDR2: SQVTM, ANQGSEA. The CDR3 sequence: CSVGTELEAFF. The CDR3 DNA reads as TGCAGCGTTGGGACAGAACTCGAAGCTTTCTTT.

The table lists this clonotype with many counts. This chain joins TRBV12-3 or TRBV12-4 and TRBJ1-2; D remains unclear. The V gene lost 2 bases and the J gene lost 3 bases, with 10 bases spanning the gap. CDR3 length: 14 residues. The CDR3 loop is CASSLFARDYGYTF. DNA for the CDR3: TGTGCCAGCAGTTTATTCGCTAGGGACTATGGCTACACCTTC.

This clonotype has at least ten counts. The rearrangement uses TRBV19 and TRBJ2-2; D is uncertain. Trimming cost V 7 bases and J 2 bases, with 17 bases left between them. CDR3 length: 16 amino acids. Germline V lookup: CDR1 LNHDA, CDR2 SQIVND (reference sequence). The CDR3 DNA reads as TGTGCCAGTACCTGGTCGGGCGGCATCAACACCGGGGAGCTGTTTTTT. It encodes CASTWSGGINTGELFF. Full variable domain (remainder filled in from reference TRBV19 and TRBJ2-2): DGGITQSPKYLFRKEGQNVTLSCEQNLNHDAMYWYRQDPGQGLRLIYYSQIVNDFQKGDIAEGYSVSREKKESFPLTVTSAQKNPTAFYLCASTWSGGINTGELFFGEGSRLTVL.

This chain's CDR3 is CASRPSSSYEQYF. For the CDR3, the DNA is TGTGCCAGCAGACCTAGCAGCTCCTACGAGCAGTACTTC. The chain is built from TRBV12-3 or TRBV12-4 and TRBJ2-7; tentatively, D is TRBD2 (5 bases). Trimming shortened V by 6 bases and J by 0 bases, and 9 bases separated the two germline ends. This CDR3 comprises 13 residues.

A note on this clonotype: With a much larger clone just one base away, this may be a read error. J is TRBJ1-5 and V is TRBV12-3 or TRBV12-4; possible D gene TRBD1, 5 bases. The CDR3 covers 15 residues. The CDR3 nucleotides are TGTGCCAGCAGCCCCGTCCAGGGTGTCAGTAAGCCCCATCATTTT. Translated, it gives CASSPVQGVSKPHHF.

The chain carries TRBV6-5 and TRBJ1-2; 9 nucleotides align to TRBD1. Trimming took 2 bases from V and 5 from J; bases not matched to a gene: 12. The CDR3 covers 17 residues. CDR1 and CDR2 (germline): MNHEY, SVGAGI. CDR3 residues: CASSYTGTGKGFYGYTF. The CDR3 nucleotides read TGTGCCAGCAGTTACACCGGGACAGGGAAGGGGTTTTATGGCTACACCTTC.

This clonotype has only a few counts. A much larger clone lies one base from this, so it may be a read error. V and J are TRBV12-3 or TRBV12-4 and TRBJ2-7; perhaps TRBD1 as D (5 bases). The CDR3 is made up of 14 amino acids. The V and J ends lost 7 bases and 4 bases respectively, with 17 bases between them. The chain's CDR3 is CASNFQGSGYEQYF. The DNA for the CDR3 is TGTGCCAGCAACTTTCAGGGATCCGGGTACGAGCAGTACTTC.

In this sample, this clonotype turned up many times. V gene TRBV6-2 or TRBV6-3 combines with J gene TRBJ2-2; tentative D call: TRBD2 (5 bases). V was clipped by 8 bases and J by 7 bases, with 20 bases between them. Germline V gene sequence: CDR1 MNHEY, CDR2 SVGEGT. CDR3 length: 15 amino acids. In DNA form, the CDR3 reads TGTGCCAGCCGAACGACCGGACGGGGAAACGGGGAGCTGTTTTTT. The encoded protein is CASRTTGRGNGELFF.

The chain has TRBV4-2 and TRBJ1-6; D possibly corresponds to TRBD1 (6 bases). This CDR3 has 14 amino acids. Germline CDR1 and CDR2: LGHNA and YNFKEQ. The V end lost 4 bases, the J end lost 7 bases, and 11 bases lay between the germline ends. The CDR3 sequence is CASSRQGWNSPLHF. The CDR3 nucleotides are TGTGCCAGCAGCCGCCAGGGGTGGAATTCACCCCTCCACTTT.

This clonotype was observed a handful of times. The V gene is TRBV2, the J gene TRBJ2-2, with D possibly matching TRBD2 (5 bases). Trimming shortened V by 3 bases and J by 0 bases, and 11 bases separated the two germline ends. Germline values: CDR1 SNHLY, CDR2 FYNNEI. The CDR3 consists of 16 residues. The CDR3 loop is CASSERVLSNTGELFF. The CDR3 bases are TGTGCCAGCAGTGAGCGGGTATTATCGAACACCGGGGAGCTGTTTTTT.

J is TRBJ2-5 and V is TRBV2, with 12 nucleotides matching TRBD2. The V and J ends lost 6 bases and 2 bases, in that order; junction bases with no gene match: 13. The CDR3 is 18 residues long. From germline, CDR1 is SNHLY and CDR2 FYNNEI. The CDR3, as DNA: TGTGCCAGCAGGAATCGACTAGCGGGGGCCCTTCCTCAAGAGACCCAGTACTTC. Amino acid sequence: CASRNRLAGALPQETQYF.

This clonotype has at least ten counts. V usage is TRBV28 and J usage is TRBJ1-3; maybe TRBD1 (5 bases). Germline values: CDR1 MDHEN, CDR2 SYDVKM. V was pared by 3 bases and J by 1 base, with 13 bases between. The CDR3 contains 16 residues. The CDR3 reads CASSFGGGRSGNTIYF. The CDR3 DNA reads as TGTGCCAGCAGTTTTGGGGGGGGACGATCTGGAAACACCATATATTTT.

The chain joins TRBV6-1 to TRBJ1-2; perhaps TRBD1 as D (5 bases). V was shortened by 9 bases and J by 0 bases, with 20 bases between the two germline ends. Germline V gene lookup returns CDR1 MNHNS and CDR2 SASEGT. This CDR3 is 16 amino acids long. CDR3 nucleotides: TGTGCCAGAGACTCAGGTGGACATGGGCCTAACTATGGCTACACCTTC. Translating it yields CARDSGGHGPNYGYTF.

This clonotype was counted between two and nine times. The genes are TRBV20-1 and TRBJ2-5; D ambiguous. Trimming stripped 6 bases from V and 1 base from J, with 15 bases between. Germline V gene sequence: CDR1 DFQATT, CDR2 SNEGSKA (reference sequence). CDR3 length: 14 amino acids. The CDR3: CSARPGGPQETQYF. The CDR3 coding sequence is TGCAGTGCCCGGCCAGGTGGGCCCCAAGAGACCCAGTACTTC.

V is TRBV9 and J is TRBJ1-3; 8 positions agree with TRBD1. The germline V gene has CDR1 SGDLS and CDR2 YYNGEE. V lost 3 bases, J lost 1 base, and 3 bases stayed unmatched. The CDR3 totals 15 residues. For the CDR3, the DNA is TGTGCCAGCAGCGAGCAGGGGGCTTCTGGAAACACCATATATTTT. It encodes CASSEQGASGNTIYF.

This clonotype was counted a few times. The chain recombines TRBV19 with TRBJ1-5, with 7 positions matching TRBD1. V lost 7 bases, J lost 1 base, and 10 bases stayed unmatched. Germline assignment: CDR1 LNHDA and CDR2 SQIVND (reference sequence). This CDR3 contains 16 residues. CDR3 sequence: CASTIRTGASNQPQHF. In nucleotides, the CDR3 is TGTGCCAGTACCATAAGGACAGGCGCAAGCAATCAGCCCCAGCATTTT.

This clonotype was seen many times. The V and J genes are TRBV12-3 or TRBV12-4 and TRBJ1-1, with D tentatively TRBD1 (5 bases). CDR3 length: 14 amino acids. V was clipped by 5 bases and J by 8 bases, with 18 bases between them. The DNA of the CDR3 is TGTGCCAGCAGTCTCCCGGGCAGTGGGGCCGAAGCTTTCTTT. Translated: CASSLPGSGAEAFF.

This clonotype came up many times. This chain joins TRBV19 and TRBJ1-2, with D unclear. Germline V gene lookup returns CDR1 LNHDA and CDR2 SQIVND (reference sequence). V was cut by 9 bases and J by 1 base, with 12 bases left in between. The CDR3 length is 13 residues. The CDR3 here is CARGGGHNYGYTF. As DNA, the CDR3 is TGTGCCAGGGGTGGAGGCCATAACTATGGCTACACCTTC. The variable domain in full, completed from reference TRBV19 and TRBJ1-2, reads DGGITQSPKYLFRKEGQNVTLSCEQNLNHDAMYWYRQDPGQGLRLIYYSQIVNDFQKGDIAEGYSVSREKKESFPLTVTSAQKNPTAFYLCARGGGHNYGYTFGSGTRLTVV.

This clonotype was seen a few times. A much larger clone differs by one base, so this may be a read error. The genes are TRBV29-1 and TRBJ2-5; no reliable D call. CDR3 length: 14 residues. Germline V gene lookup returns CDR1 SQVTM and CDR2 ANQGSEA. This CDR3 is CSVVFGETEETKYF. As DNA, the CDR3 is TGCAGCGTTGTTTTTGGTGAGACGGAAGAGACCAAGTACTTC.

This clonotype was recorded many times. The rearrangement joins TRBV6-1 to TRBJ2-4; a possible D gene is TRBD1 (5 bases). Germline CDR1 MNHNS, CDR2 SASEGT. Trimming removed 0 bases from V and 7 bases from J, with 13 bases in between. CDR3 size: 15 residues. The chain's CDR3 is CASSEAPSPGNIQYF. As DNA, the CDR3 is TGTGCCAGCAGTGAAGCCCCGTCCCCAGGGAACATTCAGTACTTC.

The table lists this clonotype with many counts. This rearrangement joins TRBV6-2 or TRBV6-3 to TRBJ1-5; D gene unclear. V was pared by 5 bases and J by 6 bases, with 17 bases between. In germline, CDR1 is MNHEY, CDR2 SVGEGT. There are 15 residues in the CDR3. The CDR3 sequence: CASSLDPTEVQPQHF. The DNA for the CDR3 is TGTGCCAGCAGTCTGGACCCCACCGAAGTTCAGCCCCAGCATTTT.

This chain uses TRBV29-1 with TRBJ2-7; no reliable D call. Between the trimmed V and J ends, which lost 8 bases and 0 bases, there was a span of 11 bases. Germline V gene sequence: CDR1 SQVTM, CDR2 ANQGSEA. The CDR3 length is 12 residues. CDR3 protein: CSPKSSSYEQYF. The CDR3 nucleotides read TGCAGCCCCAAGAGTAGCTCCTACGAGCAGTACTTC.